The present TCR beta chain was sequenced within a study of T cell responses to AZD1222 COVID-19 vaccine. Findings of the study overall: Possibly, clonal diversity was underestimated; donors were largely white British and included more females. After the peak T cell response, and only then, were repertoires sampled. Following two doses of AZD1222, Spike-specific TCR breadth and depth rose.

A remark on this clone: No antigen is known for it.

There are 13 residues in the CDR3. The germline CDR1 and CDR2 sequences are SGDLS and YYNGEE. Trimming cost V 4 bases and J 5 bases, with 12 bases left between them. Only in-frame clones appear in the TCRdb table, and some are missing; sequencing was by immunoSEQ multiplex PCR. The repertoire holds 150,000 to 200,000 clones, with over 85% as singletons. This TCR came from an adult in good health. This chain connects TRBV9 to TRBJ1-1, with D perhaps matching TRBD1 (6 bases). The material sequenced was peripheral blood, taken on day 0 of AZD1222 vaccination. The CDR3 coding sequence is TGTGCCAGCAGCCCCACAGGGAGGACTGAAGCTTTCTTT. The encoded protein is CASSPTGRTEAFF.